The 20 T cell receptor beta chains given below trace back to one sample, sequenced in a study of ipilimumab plus nivolumab after autologous stem cell transplantation (dated by TCRdb to 2020 to 2022). Library method: the immunoSEQ multiplex PCR assay. This is the immuneACCESS table as TCRdb keeps it, with only in-frame sequences that have V and J called. A part of the clones is gone; compared with another copy, unresolved V genes explain less than half, and the rest is unexplained. The sample table lists 10,000 to 15,000 clones, around 73% of them with a count of one. The ten largest account for approximately 17% of the sample. Sequencing used PBMCs, obtained in a trial of ipilimumab plus nivolumab as post-transplant consolidation. Every receptor here comes from a male donor with diffuse large B-cell lymphoma.

The chain links TRBV9 to TRBJ2-3; 7 bases align to TRBD2. In germline, CDR1 is SGDLS, CDR2 YYNGEE. The CDR3 consists of 15 residues. Losses at the gene ends were 0 bases for V and 6 bases for J; bases not matched to a gene: 7. DNA for the CDR3: TGTGCCAGCAGCGTAGCCGGCGGGAGTCTGGATACGCAGTATTTT. It encodes CASSVAGGSLDTQYF.

This sequence joins TRBV7-2 and TRBJ2-7; D is possibly TRBD2 (7 bases). Germline CDR1 and CDR2: SGHTA and FQGNSA. V lost 4 bases and J lost 6, with 19 bases in between. This CDR3 comprises 15 residues. DNA for the CDR3: TGTGCCAGCAGCTGGGGACTCTCCGGGGGGCCCGAGCAGTACTTC. Its protein is CASSWGLSGGPEQYF. Variable domain in full (rest from reference TRBV7-2 and TRBJ2-7): GAGVSQSPSNKVTEKGKDVELRCDPISGHTALYWYRQSLGQGLEFLIYFQGNSAPDKSGLPSDRFSAERTGGSVSTLTIQRTQQEDSAVYLCASSWGLSGGPEQYFGPGTRLTVT.

This sequence joins TRBV5-1 and TRBJ2-6; D gene unclear. The CDR3 loop spans 14 amino acids. In germline, CDR1 is SGHRS, CDR2 YFSETQ. The V and J ends lost 1 base and 3 bases respectively, with 5 bases between them. The CDR3 protein is CASSLRGGANVLTF. For the CDR3, the DNA is TGCGCCAGCAGCTTGAGAGGTGGGGCCAACGTCCTGACTTTC.

The V call is TRBV7-2, the J call TRBJ2-3; TRBD1 matches at 8 bases. Germline lookup yields CDR1 SGHTA and CDR2 FQGNSA. V was clipped by 5 bases and J by 0 bases; unmatched bases: 4. The length of the CDR3 is 15 residues. The CDR3 reads CASSRGQGSTDTQYF. Here the CDR3 DNA reads TGTGCCAGCAGCCGCGGACAGGGTAGCACAGATACGCAGTATTTT.

V and J are TRBV7-8 and TRBJ2-7, with 11 bases aligning to TRBD1. V shed 3 bases, J shed 7 bases, and the junction held 8 bases outside the gene matches. CDR3 length: 15 amino acids. Germline CDR1 is SGHVS and CDR2 is FQNEAQ. CDR3 nucleotides: TGTGCCAGCAGCTTGGCTGGACAGGGGGCGAGGGAGCAGTACTTC. As protein: CASSLAGQGAREQYF.

DNA of the CDR3: TGTGCCAGCAGTTACTCCGACATCCCCTACGAGCAGTACTTC. Translation: CASSYSDIPYEQYF. The rearrangement links TRBV6-5 to TRBJ2-7, with D hard to call. The length of the CDR3 is 14 residues. The germline gives CDR1 MNHEY, CDR2 SVGAGI. The V end lost 0 bases, the J end lost 2 bases, and 8 bases lay between the germline ends.

The V call is TRBV7-2, the J call TRBJ2-5; 14 bases match TRBD2. This CDR3 region has 18 residues. J was trimmed by 5 bases and V by 5 bases; bases with no gene match: 13. In germline, CDR1 is SGHTA, CDR2 FQGNSA. In DNA form, the CDR3 reads TGTGCCAGCAGCCCACGGACTAGCGGGAGGTTTAGGGGGGAGACCCAGTACTTC. This translates into CASSPRTSGRFRGETQYF.

V is TRBV5-6 and J is TRBJ1-2, with D maybe TRBD1 (6 bases). CDR1 is SGHDT and CDR2 is YYEEEE in the germline V gene. The V end lost 5 bases, the J end lost 0 bases, and 14 bases lay between the germline ends. This CDR3 contains 15 residues. The DNA of the CDR3 is TGTGCCAGCAGTTTTGGTGGGGGCTCTAACTATGGCTACACCTTC. Protein sequence: CASSFGGGSNYGYTF.

This chain links TRBV5-8 with TRBJ1-2, with D unclear. The CDR3 sequence is 13 residues long. Trimming shortened V by 0 bases and J by 2 bases, and 5 bases separated the two germline ends. Germline CDR1 and CDR2: SGHTS and YDEGEE. The CDR3, as DNA: TGTGCCAGCAGCTTGGTCCTGAACTATGGCTACACCTTC. Its translation: CASSLVLNYGYTF.

This clone is labeled medium-sized. The chain links TRBV5-5 to TRBJ2-2, with a possible D match to TRBD2 (5 bases). The CDR3 covers 18 residues. Germline CDR1 and CDR2: SGHKS and YYEKEE (reference sequence). The V and J ends lost 0 bases and 2 bases respectively, with 17 bases between them. The CDR3 nucleotides read TGTGCCAGCAGCTTGGCACTTGTGGGTCTAGCAAACACCGGGGAGCTGTTTTTT. It codes for CASSLALVGLANTGELFF.

The chain combines TRBV6-1 with TRBJ1-5; D uncertain. The CDR3 totals 12 residues. With 5 bases removed from V and 0 bases from J, the gap between germline ends came to 2 bases. Germline V gene data show CDR1 as MNHNS and CDR2 as SASEGT. CDR3 loop: CASSLSNQPQHF. In DNA, the CDR3 is TGTGCCAGCAGTCTTAGCAATCAGCCCCAGCATTTT.

The chain uses TRBV6-1 and TRBJ2-2; D unresolved. The CDR3 is 15 amino acids. V lost 4 bases and J 0 bases, leaving 9 bases between the germline ends. Germline-derived CDR1 and CDR2 are MNHNS and SASEGT. This CDR3 reads CASSAERANTGELFF. Here the CDR3 DNA reads TGTGCCAGCAGTGCTGAGAGAGCGAACACCGGGGAGCTGTTTTTT.

This clone has only a few counts. This chain joins TRBV4-3 and TRBJ1-2; TRBD1 aligns across 9 bases. The V and J ends lost 3 bases and 1 base, in that order; junction bases with no gene match: 3. Germline CDR1 LGHNA, CDR2 YSLEER. The length of the CDR3 is 15 residues. CDR3: CASSQDRGNNYGYTF. The CDR3 region has the DNA TGCGCCAGCAGCCAGGACAGGGGAAATAACTATGGCTACACCTTC.

The CDR3 region is CASSVYDTTSSSPLHF. In DNA, the CDR3 is TGTGCCAGCAGCGTGTATGACACCACCAGCAGTTCACCCCTCCACTTT. This chain connects TRBV9 to TRBJ1-6; no reliable D call. This CDR3 comprises 16 residues. CDR1 is SGDLS and CDR2 is YYNGEE in the germline V gene. V was pared by 2 bases and J by 9 bases, with 18 bases between.

The chain is built from TRBV15 and TRBJ1-6; D gene ambiguous. V was cut by 0 bases and J by 0 bases, with 9 bases left in between. Germline loops: CDR1 LNHNV, CDR2 YYDKDF (reference sequence). The CDR3 extends over 17 amino acids. The DNA of the CDR3 is TGTGCCACCAGCAGAGATGGGAGGTTCTCCTATAATTCACCCCTCCACTTT. Translating it yields CATSRDGRFSYNSPLHF.

This clone is a singleton in its sample. The genes are TRBV7-6 and TRBJ2-1, with TRBD2 matching over 12 bases. The trim removed 2 bases at V and 8 bases at J, leaving 7 bases unmatched. Germline V gene lookup returns CDR1 SGHVS and CDR2 FNYEAQ. The CDR3 sequence is 16 residues long. The CDR3 spells CASSLKGGTSGYEQFF. In nucleotides, the CDR3 is TGTGCCAGCAGCTTAAAGGGAGGGACTAGCGGGTATGAGCAGTTCTTC.

This rearrangement joins TRBV25-1 to TRBJ1-2, with 8 bases matching TRBD1. This CDR3 is built from 13 residues. The junction had 2 bases not matched to a gene; V was cut back by 3 bases and J by 5 bases. Germline loops: CDR1 MGHDK, CDR2 SYGVNS. The CDR3 region is CASSDTGGYGYTF. The CDR3 DNA reads TGTGCCAGCAGTGATACAGGGGGGTATGGCTACACCTTC.

CDR3 sequence (DNA): TGTGCCAGCAGCTTGCCCCCGGGGGCACCCCTCCACTTT. Its translation is CASSLPPGAPLHF. The rearrangement links TRBV7-9 to TRBJ1-6; weak D call: TRBD1 (5 bases). Germline V gene data show CDR1 as SEHNR and CDR2 as FQNEAQ (reference sequence). This CDR3 spans 13 amino acids. Trimming pared 3 bases from V and 11 bases from J, leaving 11 bases between. The full variable domain, its missing parts supplied by reference TRBV7-9 and TRBJ1-6, is DTGVSQNPRHKITKRGQNVTFRCDPISEHNRLYWYRQTLGQGPEFLTYFQNEAQLEKSRLLSDRFSAERPKGSFSTLEIQRTEQGDSAMYLCASSLPPGAPLHFGNGTRLTVT.

This clone was detected a few times. J is TRBJ2-7 and V is TRBV18; no clear D gene. Looked up from germline, CDR1 is KGHSH and CDR2 is LQKENI. CDR3 length: 15 amino acids. V was shortened by 1 base and J by 4 bases, with 14 bases between the two germline ends. CDR3 protein: CASSPQATRDYEQYF. DNA of the CDR3: TGTGCCAGCTCACCACAGGCGACAAGGGATTACGAGCAGTACTTC.

V and J are TRBV5-4 and TRBJ2-5; D gene ambiguous. The CDR3 is 14 residues long. The V end was cut by 2 bases, the J end by 2 bases, with 10 bases between. The germline V gene encodes CDR1 SGHNT and CDR2 YYREEE (reference sequence). CDR3 nucleotides: TGTGCCAGCAGCTTCTCTCCGGGTCAAGAGACCCAGTACTTC. Translated: CASSFSPGQETQYF. Complete variable domain (other parts from reference TRBV5-4 and TRBJ2-5): ETGVTQSPTHLIKTRGQQVTLRCSSQSGHNTVSWYQQALGQGPQFIFQYYREEENGRGNFPPRFSGLQFPNYSSELNVNALELDDSALYLCASSFSPGQETQYFGPGTRLLVL.